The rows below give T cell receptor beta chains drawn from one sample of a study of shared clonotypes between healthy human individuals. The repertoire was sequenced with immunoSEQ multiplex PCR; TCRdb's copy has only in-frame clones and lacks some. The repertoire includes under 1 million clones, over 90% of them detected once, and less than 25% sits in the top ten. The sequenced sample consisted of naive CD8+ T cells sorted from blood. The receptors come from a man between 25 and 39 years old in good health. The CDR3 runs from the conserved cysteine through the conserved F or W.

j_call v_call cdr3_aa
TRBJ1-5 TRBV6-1 CASSPFWDREMHF
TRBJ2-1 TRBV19 CASSADWNEQFF
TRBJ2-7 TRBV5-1 CASSLDLAGSYEQYF
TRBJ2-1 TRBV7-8 CASSVEVGGPYEQFF
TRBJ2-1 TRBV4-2 CASSQGSGRISAYNEQFF
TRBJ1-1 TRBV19 CASSMVLNTEAFF
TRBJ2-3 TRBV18 CASSPPSGNTDTQYF
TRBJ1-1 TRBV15 CATRSLNTEAFF
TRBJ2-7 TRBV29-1 CSVAPGQGDYEQYF
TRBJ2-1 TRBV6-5 CASSLVSYNEQFF
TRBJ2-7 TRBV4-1 CASSQGIESAGDSYEQYF
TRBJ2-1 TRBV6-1 CASSEFLAGDNEQFF
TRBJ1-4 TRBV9 CASSVGGTDNEKLFF
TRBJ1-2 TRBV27 CASSLSGASGYTF
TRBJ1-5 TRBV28 CASSLWGFGNQPQHF
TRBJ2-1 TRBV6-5 CASSYSQAGIYNEQFF
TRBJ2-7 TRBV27 CASSRPRGGEQYF
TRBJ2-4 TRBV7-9 CASSLGRLAGPVGNIQYF
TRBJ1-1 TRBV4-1 CASSQVGGVNTEAFF
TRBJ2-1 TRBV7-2 CASSWRSPLTNEQFF
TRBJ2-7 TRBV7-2 CASDSGRAYEQYF
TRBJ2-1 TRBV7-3 CASSSLAGGSGEQFF
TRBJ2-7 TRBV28 CASSFAGAYEQYF
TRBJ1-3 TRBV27 CASSLGSGPGNTIYF
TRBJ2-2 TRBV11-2 CASSLSLGQTNTGELFF
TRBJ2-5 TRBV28 CASSLRQEWREETQYF
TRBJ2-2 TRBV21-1 CASSKILDNTGELFF
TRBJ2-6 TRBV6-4 CASSDLGGSGANVLTF
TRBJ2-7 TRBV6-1 CASSGLAPYEQYF
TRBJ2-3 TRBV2 CASSSGTGGSDTQYF
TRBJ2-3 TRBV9 CASSVEGKATDTQYF
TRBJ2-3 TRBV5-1 CASSLGSVSPDTQYF
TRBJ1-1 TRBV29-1 CSVVRPGSYTEAFF
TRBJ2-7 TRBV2 CASRDGQGADEQYF
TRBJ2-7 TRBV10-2 CASSEAQNYEQYF
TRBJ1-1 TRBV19 CASSRGQATMNTEAFF
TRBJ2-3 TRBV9 CASSITLSTDTQYF
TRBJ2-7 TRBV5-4 CASSFPGTDRF